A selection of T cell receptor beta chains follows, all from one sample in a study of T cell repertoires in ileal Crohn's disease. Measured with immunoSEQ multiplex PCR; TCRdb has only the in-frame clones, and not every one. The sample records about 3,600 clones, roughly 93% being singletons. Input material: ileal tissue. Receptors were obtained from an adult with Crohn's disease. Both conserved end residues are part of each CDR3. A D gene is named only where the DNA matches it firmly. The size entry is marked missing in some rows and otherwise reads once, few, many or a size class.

DNA: TGTGCCAGCAGTGAAGCGGGAGACACCGGGGAGCTGTTTTTT; CDR3: CASSEAGDTGELFF; length: 14; J: TRBJ2-2; D: .; V: TRBV6-1; size: .
DNA: TGTGCCAGCTCACCTGCAGGATTGAACACTGAAGCTTTCTTT; CDR3: CASSPAGLNTEAFF; length: 14; J: TRBJ1-1; D: .; V: TRBV18; size: .
DNA: TGTGCTAGTGGTCCCACCACAGGGTTTCTTACCGGGGAGCTGTTTTTT; CDR3: CASGPTTGFLTGELFF; length: 16; J: TRBJ2-2; D: .; V: TRBV12-5; size: .
DNA: TGTGCCAGCATCTCGGGACCAGCAGCTTGGGGCGGTTCACCCCTCCACTTT; CDR3: CASISGPAAWGGSPLHF; length: 17; J: TRBJ1-6; D: .; V: TRBV28; size: .
DNA: TGTGCCAGTAGTATAAGTTGGCAATTGGAGCAGTACTTC; CDR3: CASSISWQLEQYF; length: 13; J: TRBJ2-7; D: .; V: TRBV19; size: .
DNA: TGCGCCAGCAGCTTGGGGAGTAATTCACCCCTCCACTTT; CDR3: CASSLGSNSPLHF; length: 13; J: TRBJ1-6; D: .; V: TRBV5-1; size: .
DNA: TGCGCCAGCAGCTTGGGGCAGGGGCGAGGCACTGAAGCTTTCTTT; CDR3: CASSLGQGRGTEAFF; length: 15; J: TRBJ1-1; D: .; V: TRBV5-1; size: .
DNA: TGTGCCAGCAGGGAACAGGGAAAGGGGATAAATCAGCCCCAGCATTTT; CDR3: CASREQGKGINQPQHF; length: 16; J: TRBJ1-5; D: .; V: TRBV28; size: .
DNA: TGTGCCAGCAGCTTATCTAGCTCGGGGAACGAGCAGTACTTC; CDR3: CASSLSSSGNEQYF; length: 14; J: TRBJ2-7; D: .; V: TRBV5-6; size: .
DNA: TGTGCCAGCAGCTTAATTCGACAGGGCTCGTACGAGCAGTACTTC; CDR3: CASSLIRQGSYEQYF; length: 15; J: TRBJ2-7; D: TRBD1; V: TRBV7-4; size: few
DNA: TGTGCCAGTAGTATAAAGGAAAGGGCTGAAGCTTTCTTT; CDR3: CASSIKERAEAFF; length: 13; J: TRBJ1-1; D: .; V: TRBV19; size: .
DNA: TGTGCCAGCAGCCGAGGAGGGCAAGAGACCCAGTACTTC; CDR3: CASSRGGQETQYF; length: 13; J: TRBJ2-5; D: .; V: TRBV6-1; size: once
DNA: TGTGCCAGCAGCTTAGCGTCCGGGGCCAACTATGGCTACACCTTC; CDR3: CASSLASGANYGYTF; length: 15; J: TRBJ1-2; D: .; V: TRBV7-9; size: .
DNA: TGTGCCAGCAGCATGATTCGGCAGGTTTATGGCTACACCTTC; CDR3: CASSMIRQVYGYTF; length: 14; J: TRBJ1-2; D: .; V: TRBV5-8; size: .
DNA: TGTGCCAGCAGCTTGCTGGGACAGGGGGCAGATACGCAGTATTTT; CDR3: CASSLLGQGADTQYF; length: 15; J: TRBJ2-3; D: TRBD1; V: TRBV5-5; size: .
DNA: TGTGCCAGCAGCCCCGTGTTGACGAACACCGGGGAGCTGTTTTTT; CDR3: CASSPVLTNTGELFF; length: 15; J: TRBJ2-2; D: .; V: TRBV9; size: once